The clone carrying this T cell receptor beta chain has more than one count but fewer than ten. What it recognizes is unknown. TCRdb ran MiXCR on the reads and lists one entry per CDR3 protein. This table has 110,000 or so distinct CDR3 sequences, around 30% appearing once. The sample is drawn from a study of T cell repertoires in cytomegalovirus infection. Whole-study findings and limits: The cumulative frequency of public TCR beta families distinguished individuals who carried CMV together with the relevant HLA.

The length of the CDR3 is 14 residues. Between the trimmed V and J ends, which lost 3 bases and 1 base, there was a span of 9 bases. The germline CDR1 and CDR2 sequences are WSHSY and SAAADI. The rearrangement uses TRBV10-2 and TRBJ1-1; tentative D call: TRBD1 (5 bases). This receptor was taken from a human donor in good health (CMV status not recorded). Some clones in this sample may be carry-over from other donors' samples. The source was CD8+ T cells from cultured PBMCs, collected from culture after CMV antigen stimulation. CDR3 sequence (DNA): TGCGCCAGCAGTGACGTCAGGGCGAACACTGAAGCTTTCTTT. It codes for CASSDVRANTEAFF.